The rows below give T cell receptor beta chains drawn from one sample of a study of identical twins. TCRdb re-called the 5' RACE reads with MiXCR, one entry per CDR3 protein. The data contain about 240,000 distinct CDR3 sequences, over 9.5% of them seen just once; the ten biggest clones take up more than 8%. The specimen was memory T cells sorted from blood. These receptors were obtained from a man between 45 and 60 years old in good health. The CDR3 runs from the conserved cysteine through the conserved F or W. The D gene is left open where the match is weak. Clone size is not always given. Where it is, it says once, few, many or a class for expanded clones.

v_gene	j_gene	d_gene	abundance	CDR3aa	CDR3nt
TRBV28	TRBJ1-2	-	few	CASSNELHYGYTF	TGTGCCAGCAGCAATGAACTGCACTATGGCTACACCTTC
TRBV3-1	TRBJ2-7	TRBD2	many	CASSPSSGGAYEQYF	TGTGCCAGCAGCCCGTCTAGCGGGGGGGCCTACGAGCAGTACTTC
TRBV2	TRBJ2-1	TRBD1	many	CASSVIQRQGTYNEQFF	TGTGCCAGCAGTGTAATTCAGAGACAGGGAACCTACAATGAGCAGTTCTTC
TRBV12-3/TRBV12-4	TRBJ2-7	TRBD2	many	CASRPTAGGHEQYF	TGTGCCAGCAGACCGACGGCGGGGGGCCACGAGCAGTACTTC
TRBV12-3/TRBV12-4	TRBJ1-3	-	few	CASQPPLGNTIYF	TGTGCCAGCCAACCCCCACTGGGAAACACCATATATTTT
TRBV27	TRBJ2-3	-	many	CASSLLASIMERTDTQYF	TGTGCCAGCAGTTTATTAGCTTCCATCATGGAGCGCACAGATACGCAGTATTTT
TRBV6-2/TRBV6-3	TRBJ2-7	-	many	CASSPSVLYEQYF	TGTGCCAGCAGCCCTTCCGTCCTCTACGAGCAGTACTTC
TRBV29-1	TRBJ2-3	TRBD2	many	CSVARLGLAGGSGTDTQYF	TGCAGCGTTGCTCGTCTTGGACTAGCGGGAGGGTCGGGGACAGATACGCAGTATTTT
TRBV21-1	TRBJ2-1	-	few	CASSKGPGTTDNEQFF	TGTGCCAGCAGCAAGGGTCCAGGGACAACCGACAATGAGCAGTTCTTC
TRBV9	TRBJ2-7	TRBD1	-	CASSPYGTGIAEQYF	TGTGCCAGCAGCCCTTACGGGACAGGGATTGCCGAGCAGTACTTC
TRBV12-3/TRBV12-4	TRBJ2-1	-	-	CASSLGGPSYNEQFF	TGTGCCAGCAGTTTAGGGGGGCCCTCCTACAATGAGCAGTTCTTC
TRBV20-1	TRBJ2-1	-	-	CSLDRMNNEQFF	TGCAGCCTCGACAGGATGAACAATGAGCAGTTCTTC
TRBV4-3	TRBJ1-2	-	many	CASSQPGGNYGYTF	TGCGCCAGCAGCCAGCCGGGGGGAAACTATGGCTACACCTTC